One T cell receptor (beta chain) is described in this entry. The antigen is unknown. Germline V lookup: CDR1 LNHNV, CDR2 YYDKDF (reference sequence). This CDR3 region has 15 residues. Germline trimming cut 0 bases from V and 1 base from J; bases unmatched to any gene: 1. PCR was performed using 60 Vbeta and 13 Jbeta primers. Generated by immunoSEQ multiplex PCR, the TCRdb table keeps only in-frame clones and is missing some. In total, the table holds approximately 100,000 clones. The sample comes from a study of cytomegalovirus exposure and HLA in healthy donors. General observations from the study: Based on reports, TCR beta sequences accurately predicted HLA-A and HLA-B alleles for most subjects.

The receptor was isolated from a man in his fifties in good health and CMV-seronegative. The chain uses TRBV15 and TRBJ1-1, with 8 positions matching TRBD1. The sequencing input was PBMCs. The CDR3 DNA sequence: TGTGCCACCAGCAGAGAGGGACAGGAGAACACTGAAGCTTTCTTT. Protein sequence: CATSREGQENTEAFF. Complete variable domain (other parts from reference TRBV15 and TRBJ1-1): DAMVIQNPRYQVTQFGKPVTLSCSQTLNHNVMYWYQQKSSQAPKLLFHYYDKDFNNEADTPDNFQSRRPNTSFCFLDIRSPGLGDTAMYLCATSREGQENTEAFFGQGTRLTVV.